The clone carrying this T cell receptor (beta chain) was observed once. The antigen remains undetermined. The CDR3 totals 13 residues. CDR1 and CDR2 (germline): SGDLS, YYNGEE. Trimming cost V 4 bases and J 1 base, with 8 bases left between them. This record belongs to a study of cytomegalovirus exposure and HLA in healthy donors. Regarding the study as a whole: Among the CMV-associated chains, a few were confirmed in vitro as specific for CMV antigens. Both high specificity and high sensitivity reportedly marked the classifier's diagnosis of cytomegalovirus status.

Primers for the PCR totalled 60 Vbeta and 13 Jbeta. Clones were sequenced by immunoSEQ multiplex PCR, and TCRdb holds only the in-frame ones, with some missing. This repertoire shows 150,000 to 200,000 clones, roughly 83% found once; its top ten account for nearly 0.4%. Source material: PBMCs. The V and J genes are TRBV9 and TRBJ1-1; no clear D. The origin of this receptor is a male donor in good health and CMV-seropositive. The CDR3 DNA is TGTGCCAGCAGCCTCAGCGGGAACACTGAAGCTTTCTTT. Translated: CASSLSGNTEAFF.